This T cell receptor (beta chain) was recovered during a study of CXCR3-negative and CXCR3-positive naive CD8 T cells. Comments on this clonotype: Its antigen is unknown.

TRB cDNA was prepared as libraries by UMI-labeled 5' RACE. Reprocessing the 5' RACE reads, TCRdb reports a single entry for every CDR3 protein and omits DNA. The sample spans tens of thousands of distinct CDR3 sequences; the ten largest clones claim approximately 0.6%. Overall study results and limits: TRB CDR3 properties served as the basis for inferring TCR strength, and surface CD5 was comparable between naive subsets. Naive cells with CXCR3 showed TRB CDR3s that were more hydrophobic than those in CXCR3-negative naive cells.

This CDR3 comprises 15 residues. CDR1 MDHEN and CDR2 SYDVKM come from the germline V gene. This chain connects TRBV28 to TRBJ2-7; TCRdb's D call of TRBD1 is untestable without DNA. The TCR originated in a human donor in good health. Some clones in this sample may be carry-over from other donors' samples. The sample was naive CXCR3+ CD8+ T cells from blood. Regarding subset: CD45RO-CCR7+CD27+CD95- naive CD8+ T cells expressing CXCR3 (TNR3+). The CDR3 region is CASSLEGGTSYEQYF.